The rows below give T cell receptor beta chains drawn from one sample of a study of Graves' ophthalmopathy and Graves' hyperthyroidism. TCRdb re-called the multiplex PCR reads through MiXCR, storing one row per CDR3 protein. Seen here are 650,000 to 900,000 distinct CDR3 sequences, about 44% observed once, and the top ten hold 40% to 55%. The sample consisted of peripheral blood. Receptors were obtained from an adult man with Graves' ophthalmopathy. The CDR3 runs from the conserved cysteine through the conserved F or W. D genes are given only for firm matches. Clone size is shown for a subset of rows, as once, few, many or a class of expanded clone.

J: TRBJ2-7
size: few
D: TRBD2
V: TRBV2
CDR3: CASSLVSSGNSEQYF
DNA: TGTGCCAGCAGTTTAGTTTCTAGCGGGAACTCCGAGCAGTACTTC

J: TRBJ1-2
size: many
D: NA
V: TRBV29-1
CDR3: CSVEDLWARGYTF
DNA: TGCAGCGTTGAAGATCTTTGGGCGCGTGGCTACACCTTC

J: TRBJ2-6
size: NA
D: NA
V: TRBV2
CDR3: CASSYWGATSGANVLTF
DNA: TGTGCCAGCAGTTACTGGGGGGCCACCTCTGGGGCCAACGTCCTGACTTTC

J: TRBJ2-5
size: NA
D: TRBD1
V: TRBV7-9
CDR3: CASCQIAPGQGFQETQYF
DNA: TGTGCCAGCTGTCAAATCGCCCCGGGACAGGGTTTCCAAGAGACCCAGTACTTC

J: TRBJ1-2
size: NA
D: TRBD1
V: TRBV10-3
CDR3: CAIKFSGQANYGYTF
DNA: TGTGCCATCAAATTCTCTGGACAGGCAAACTATGGCTACACCTTC

J: TRBJ2-2
size: NA
D: TRBD2
V: TRBV12-3/TRBV12-4
CDR3: CASSLAGAYTGELFF
DNA: TGTGCCAGCAGCCTAGCGGGGGCCTACACCGGGGAGCTGTTTTTT

J: TRBJ1-5
size: few
D: NA
V: TRBV19
CDR3: CASSMGRDQPQHF
DNA: TGTGCCAGTAGTATGGGGAGGGATCAGCCCCAGCATTTT

J: TRBJ2-2
size: NA
D: TRBD2
V: TRBV16
CDR3: CASSPSGLAGGHTGELFF
DNA: TGTGCCAGCAGCCCATCCGGACTAGCGGGAGGTCACACCGGGGAGCTGTTTTTT

J: TRBJ1-1
size: NA
D: NA
V: TRBV10-3
CDR3: CASTVVADRPNTEAFF
DNA: TGTGCCAGCACCGTAGTGGCCGACAGACCGAACACTGAAGCTTTCTTT

J: TRBJ1-1
size: many
D: NA
V: TRBV2
CDR3: CASCAEDTEAFF
DNA: TGTGCCAGCTGTGCAGAAGACACTGAAGCTTTCTTT

J: TRBJ1-5
size: NA
D: TRBD1
V: TRBV20-1
CDR3: CSAHKRDRGRSNQPQHF
DNA: TGCAGTGCTCATAAGCGGGACAGGGGGCGAAGCAATCAGCCCCAGCATTTT

J: TRBJ2-7
size: NA
D: NA
V: TRBV10-3
CDR3: CASRRSNVPGEQYF
DNA: TGTGCCAGCAGAAGGTCCAACGTTCCGGGCGAGCAGTACTTC

J: TRBJ1-6
size: once
D: NA
V: TRBV10-3
CDR3: CASSSDLNSPLHF
DNA: TGTGCCAGCAGCTCGGACCTAAATTCACCCCTCCACTTT

J: TRBJ1-3
size: few
D: NA
V: TRBV20-1
CDR3: CSAALGAGSDTIYF
DNA: TGCAGTGCCGCGTTAGGGGCAGGCTCTGACACCATATATTTT

J: TRBJ1-5
size: many
D: TRBD1
V: TRBV10-3
CDR3: CAIRGQGANQPQHF
DNA: TGTGCCATCCGAGGACAGGGCGCCAATCAGCCCCAGCATTTT

J: TRBJ1-5
size: few
D: TRBD1
V: TRBV2
CDR3: CASSEWTGGSNQPQHF
DNA: TGTGCCAGCAGTGAATGGACAGGGGGTAGCAATCAGCCCCAGCATTTT

J: TRBJ1-1
size: NA
D: NA
V: TRBV25-1
CDR3: CASSFWRMLGYSTEAFF
DNA: TGTGCCAGCAGTTTTTGGCGGATGCTGGGTTATTCCACTGAAGCTTTCTTT

J: TRBJ2-5
size: NA
D: NA
V: TRBV29-1
CDR3: CSVKRMGVASEQYF
DNA: TGCAGCGTTAAGAGGATGGGGGTGGCGAGTGAGCAGTACTTC

J: TRBJ1-1
size: once
D: NA
V: TRBV25-1
CDR3: CASSSAEGSVNTEAFF
DNA: TGTGCCAGCAGTTCCGCGGAAGGGTCGGTGAACACTGAAGCTTTCTTT

J: TRBJ1-1
size: NA
D: NA
V: TRBV10-3
CDR3: CAISSGRMNTEAFF
DNA: TGTGCCATCAGTTCTGGACGGATGAACACTGAAGCTTTCTTT

J: TRBJ2-5
size: NA
D: NA
V: TRBV20-1
CDR3: CSARVGGGRETQYF
DNA: TGCAGTGCTAGAGTCGGGGGCGGCAGGGAGACCCAGTACTTC

J: TRBJ2-7
size: few
D: TRBD1
V: TRBV7-9
CDR3: CASRSPVPTGTLENEQYF
DNA: TGTGCCAGCAGATCTCCTGTTCCGACAGGGACCTTGGAAAACGAGCAGTACTTC

J: TRBJ1-2
size: NA
D: NA
V: TRBV11-2
CDR3: CASSFPARDNRGYTF
DNA: TGTGCCAGCAGTTTCCCCGCCCGGGACAATCGAGGCTACACCTTC

J: TRBJ2-7
size: NA
D: NA
V: TRBV14
CDR3: CASSQDFGDRPGVYEQYF
DNA: TGTGCCAGCAGCCAAGATTTCGGGGATCGTCCTGGGGTCTACGAGCAGTACTTC

J: TRBJ1-3
size: few
D: NA
V: TRBV20-1
CDR3: CSATTGSSGNTIYF
DNA: TGCAGTGCTACAACAGGGAGCTCTGGAAACACCATATATTTT

J: TRBJ1-4
size: few
D: TRBD1
V: TRBV11-1
CDR3: CASSQEQGAGNEKLFF
DNA: TGTGCCAGCAGCCAAGAACAGGGGGCGGGTAATGAAAAACTGTTTTTT

J: TRBJ1-6
size: once
D: NA
V: TRBV10-2
CDR3: CASADRDNSPLHF
DNA: TGCGCCAGTGCGGACAGAGATAATTCACCCCTCCACTTT

J: TRBJ1-6
size: many
D: NA
V: TRBV7-2
CDR3: CASSLRAQAENSPLHF
DNA: TGTGCCAGCAGCTTGAGAGCACAGGCGGAAAATTCACCCCTCCACTTT

J: TRBJ2-6
size: NA
D: NA
V: TRBV7-3
CDR3: CASSSRDNALSGANVLTF
DNA: TGTGCCAGCAGCTCCCGGGACAATGCCCTCTCTGGGGCCAACGTCCTGACTTTC

J: TRBJ2-5
size: many
D: TRBD1
V: TRBV25-1
CDR3: CASSEWSGTGKETQYF
DNA: TGTGCCAGCAGTGAATGGAGCGGGACAGGGAAAGAGACCCAGTACTTC

J: TRBJ2-7
size: NA
D: NA
V: TRBV20-1
CDR3: CSATAWGVSAYEQYF
DNA: TGCAGTGCTACCGCTTGGGGTGTTTCGGCCTACGAGCAGTACTTC

J: TRBJ2-7
size: NA
D: TRBD1
V: TRBV19
CDR3: CASSAKGTGPWEQYF
DNA: TGTGCCAGTAGTGCAAAAGGGACAGGGCCTTGGGAGCAGTACTTC

J: TRBJ1-5
size: few
D: TRBD1
V: TRBV24-1
CDR3: CASSLGQGVRGNQPQHF
DNA: TGTGCCAGCAGCCTTGGACAGGGGGTTCGGGGCAATCAGCCCCAGCATTTT

J: TRBJ1-2
size: NA
D: NA
V: TRBV7-2
CDR3: CASSLGEVDSNYGYTF
DNA: TGTGCCAGCAGCTTAGGGGAGGTGGACTCTAACTATGGCTACACCTTC

J: TRBJ1-6
size: NA
D: NA
V: TRBV25-1
CDR3: CASSGLRGFHSPLHF
DNA: TGTGCCAGCAGCGGTCTTCGGGGTTTCCATTCACCCCTCCACTTT

J: TRBJ2-2
size: many
D: NA
V: TRBV25-1
CDR3: CASSSGLAGELFF
DNA: TGTGCCAGCAGTTCAGGGTTGGCCGGGGAGCTGTTTTTT

J: TRBJ2-3
size: few
D: NA
V: TRBV7-2
CDR3: CASSPRQSSTDTQYF
DNA: TGTGCCAGCAGCCCGAGACAGTCGAGCACAGATACGCAGTATTTT

J: TRBJ2-7
size: NA
D: TRBD1
V: TRBV19
CDR3: CASSTSTGGYYEQYF
DNA: TGTGCCAGTAGTACCTCGACAGGGGGGTACTACGAGCAGTACTTC

J: TRBJ2-5
size: few
D: NA
V: TRBV28
CDR3: CASSLPGLKETQYF
DNA: TGTGCCAGCAGTTTACCGGGACTGAAAGAGACCCAGTACTTC

J: TRBJ1-2
size: few
D: NA
V: TRBV5-5
CDR3: CASSRRELGGYTF
DNA: TGTGCCAGCAGCCGAAGGGAACTAGGAGGCTACACCTTC

J: TRBJ1-2
size: few
D: NA
V: TRBV7-2
CDR3: CAWIGTRREGYTF
DNA: TGTGCCTGGATCGGGACCCGCCGTGAGGGCTACACCTTC

J: TRBJ2-2
size: NA
D: TRBD2
V: TRBV25-1
CDR3: CASSYRGLVMNTGELFF
DNA: TGTGCCAGCAGTTACCGAGGACTAGTGATGAACACCGGGGAGCTGTTTTTT

J: TRBJ1-5
size: NA
D: NA
V: TRBV15
CDR3: CATSSFGRSNQPQHF
DNA: TGTGCCACCAGCAGTTTCGGTCGTTCAAATCAGCCCCAGCATTTT

J: TRBJ2-2
size: NA
D: TRBD1
V: TRBV2
CDR3: CASKDRGRTGDLFF
DNA: TGTGCCAGCAAAGACAGGGGGCGGACCGGGGACCTGTTTTTT

J: TRBJ1-5
size: NA
D: NA
V: TRBV29-1
CDR3: CSVAAGNSNQPQHF
DNA: TGCAGCGTTGCTGCAGGGAATAGCAATCAGCCCCAGCATTTT

J: TRBJ1-3
size: NA
D: NA
V: TRBV5-1
CDR3: CASSLAPRGEGGNTIYF
DNA: TGCGCCAGCAGCTTGGCCCCACGAGGGGAGGGTGGAAACACCATATATTTT

J: TRBJ1-3
size: few
D: NA
V: TRBV11-2
CDR3: CASRWGSGNTIYF
DNA: TGTGCCAGCCGTTGGGGCTCTGGAAACACCATATATTTT

J: TRBJ1-1
size: NA
D: TRBD1
V: TRBV9
CDR3: CASSGEDRVNTEAFF
DNA: TGTGCCAGCAGCGGAGAAGACAGGGTGAACACTGAAGCTTTCTTT

J: TRBJ1-4
size: NA
D: NA
V: TRBV11-1
CDR3: CASSLGGSFEKLFF
DNA: TGTGCCAGCAGCTTGGGAGGTTCTTTTGAAAAACTGTTTTTT

J: TRBJ2-7
size: NA
D: TRBD2
V: TRBV29-1
CDR3: CSVVLAGGSYEQYF
DNA: TGCAGCGTCGTCCTAGCGGGGGGCTCCTACGAGCAGTACTTC

J: TRBJ1-2
size: NA
D: NA
V: TRBV29-1
CDR3: CSVVGGGYTF
DNA: TGCAGCGTTGTCGGGGGCGGCTACACCTTC

J: TRBJ1-1
size: few
D: NA
V: TRBV7-9
CDR3: CASSPSGKNTEAFF
DNA: TGTGCCAGCAGCCCCAGTGGGAAGAACACTGAAGCTTTCTTT

J: TRBJ1-4
size: NA
D: NA
V: TRBV19
CDR3: CASRLNIGGEKLFF
DNA: TGTGCCAGTAGGCTTAATATCGGGGGTGAAAAACTGTTTTTT

J: TRBJ2-5
size: many
D: NA
V: TRBV20-1
CDR3: CSTSRSYQETQYF
DNA: TGCAGCACCTCGAGGAGTTACCAAGAGACCCAGTACTTC

J: TRBJ1-5
size: many
D: TRBD1
V: TRBV7-9
CDR3: CASSPTGSPLPQHF
DNA: TGTGCCAGCAGCCCGACAGGGTCTCCCCTCCCCCAGCATTTT

J: TRBJ1-3
size: NA
D: NA
V: TRBV20-1
CDR3: CSARDRGALSGNTIYF
DNA: TGCAGTGCTAGAGATAGGGGGGCTCTCTCTGGAAACACCATATATTTT

J: TRBJ2-7
size: many
D: TRBD1
V: TRBV7-2
CDR3: CASSKLTGYEQYF
DNA: TGTGCCAGCAGCAAACTGACAGGGTACGAGCAGTACTTC

J: TRBJ1-4
size: few
D: NA
V: TRBV7-9
CDR3: CASRGGTATNEKLFF
DNA: TGTGCCAGCAGGGGGGGCACCGCAACTAATGAAAAACTGTTTTTT

J: TRBJ2-5
size: NA
D: TRBD2
V: TRBV5-6
CDR3: CASSLRAGGLETQYF
DNA: TGTGCCAGCAGCCTTAGAGCGGGGGGGCTGGAGACCCAGTACTTC